This T cell receptor beta chain comes out of a study of blood T cell repertoires in COVID-19. Study-wide background: The United States, Italy and Spain supplied acute and convalescent COVID-19 samples. From T cells, B-cell-depleted T cells, or PBMCs came the material, which was cDNA or gDNA.

The V end was cut by 1 base, the J end by 2 bases, with 10 bases between. Germline V gene data show CDR1 as SGHRS and CDR2 as YFSETQ. The CDR3 is 14 residues long. In the study's own analysis: Cell counts per sample came from amplifying reference gene primers. TCRdb's table, derived via immunoSEQ multiplex PCR, lists solely in-frame clones and lacks some. The DNA was the basis for D and trimming; V, J and clone size are from that table. The table has just under 300,000 clones, approximately 86% seen once. As to this clone: Other DNA sequences in this specimen translate into the identical CDR3.

The sequencing input was peripheral blood. The chain combines TRBV5-1 with TRBJ2-7; D possibly corresponds to TRBD2 (6 bases). This receptor was obtained from a man aged 65 to 85 with acute or convalescent COVID-19. The CDR3 nucleotides read TGCGCCAGCAGCTTGACGCGGGGCACCTACGAGCAGTACTTC. The encoded protein is CASSLTRGTYEQYF.